The TCR beta chain under discussion was sequenced for a study of blood T cells in healthy people across ages. Study conclusions and caveats: Underestimates were what the diversity estimates from one million T cells were considered to be. TCR beta diversity, measured per million T cells, fell in a roughly linear way with age.

Roughly 10 milliliters of peripheral blood were drawn from each donor. Germline V gives CDR1 SEHNR, CDR2 FQNEAQ (reference sequence). Trimming shortened V by 3 bases and J by 8 bases, and 16 bases separated the two germline ends. The CDR3 extends over 14 amino acids. As concerns this clonotype: Its antigen remains unidentified.

A second PCR, run for roughly 7 to 12 cycles, used a sample-barcoded 5' primer plus a J-beta primer mix. TCRdb reanalysed the 5' RACE reads using MiXCR and keeps one entry per CDR3 protein. The sample contains about 1.7 million distinct CDR3 sequences, 28% of which appear only once. The TCR sequence derives from a woman in her thirties in good health. Sequencing was done on a sample of blood. The gene calls are TRBV7-9 and TRBJ1-2, with a tentative D call TRBD1 (6 bases). The DNA for the CDR3 is TGTGCCAGCAGCTTGGACACAGGGATCGGGGGCTACACCTTC. It codes for CASSLDTGIGGYTF.